The source of this T cell receptor beta chain is a study of beta chain features in type 1 diabetes. Study-level points and caveats: A possible short-template PCR bias applies equally to patients and controls.

This clone was observed a few times. Its antigen remains unidentified. The study reverse transcribed the entire isolated RNA, so it sequenced expressed TCRB transcripts. Libraries were prepared by immunoSEQ multiplex PCR; TCRdb keeps only in-frame clonotypes and omits some of them. This sample has almost 350,000 clones; under 8.5% occur once, and the top ten carry 0.44%. Per the germline V gene, CDR1 is SGHRS and CDR2 is YFSETQ. The V gene lost 0 bases and the J gene lost 7 bases, with 9 bases spanning the gap. The CDR3 contains 13 residues. The sequencing input was central memory CD4+ T cells from blood. V and J are TRBV5-1 and TRBJ2-3; D might be TRBD1 (6 bases). The sequence came from a young woman in good health. DNA of the CDR3: TGCGCCAGCAGCTTGGAGGGGGTGCATACGCAGTATTTT. Encoded protein: CASSLEGVHTQYF.